Described below is a single TCR beta chain sequence and its context. The CDR3 contains 17 residues. V lost 5 bases and J 4 bases, leaving 21 bases between the germline ends. Germline CDR1 is SGHTA and CDR2 is FQGNSA. The data were taken from a study of cytomegalovirus exposure and HLA in healthy donors. The PCR employed 60 Vbeta primers together with 13 Jbeta primers. The assay was immunoSEQ multiplex PCR, and TCRdb's table has in-frame clones only and misses some. This table holds 120,000 to 150,000 clones, around a tenth found once. This TCR was recovered from a male donor in good health and CMV-seronegative. Sample: PBMCs. The J gene is TRBJ1-3, the V gene TRBV7-2; no firm D call. CDR3 amino acids: CASSPPGIPLRGNTIYF. The CDR3 coding sequence is TGTGCCAGCAGCCCCCCGGGGATCCCTCTTCGGGGAAACACCATATATTTT.